This record concerns one T cell receptor (beta chain) sequence. The data belong to a study of T cell responses to AZD1222 COVID-19 vaccine. Only in-frame clones appear in the TCRdb table, and some are missing; sequencing was by immunoSEQ multiplex PCR. This table has some 96,000 clones, about 88% appearing once. The V gene's germline CDR1 is GTSNPN and CDR2 SVGIG (reference sequence). V lost 2 bases and J lost 0, with 5 bases in between. The CDR3 is 13 residues long. This receptor was taken from an adult in good health. The starting material was peripheral blood, obtained on day 0 of AZD1222 vaccination. This chain uses TRBV30 with TRBJ1-3; D unresolved. CDR3 residues: CAWSNLSGNTIYF. The CDR3 DNA reads as TGTGCCTGGAGTAACCTCTCTGGAAACACCATATATTTT.